The 2 T cell receptor beta chains below were found in one sample sequenced in a study of OX40 agonist ivuxolimab in advanced cancers. Profiled with immunoSEQ multiplex PCR; TCRdb holds only in-frame clones, not every one. Among 36,000 or so clones listed, around 73% were seen once. This specimen consisted of CD4+ or CD8+ T cells sorted from blood, obtained in a trial of the OX40 agonist ivuxolimab. The receptors here all came from an adult with an advanced solid tumor such as melanoma, head and neck, liver or kidney cancer.

V and J are TRBV21-1 and TRBJ2-3; whether TRBD2, the table's D call, matches the DNA was not checked. TRBV21-1 counts as a pseudogene. CDR3 length equals 22 residues. The CDR3 is CASSKVLLSAGGLGTPTDTQYF. CDR3 nucleotide sequence: TGTGCCAGCAGCAAAGTCTTACTTTCAGCGGGAGGCTTAGGGACCCCCACAGATACGCAGTATTTT.

The chain uses TRBV7-8 and TRBJ2-7; 10 positions match TRBD2. The CDR3 is 17 amino acids. Unmatched junction bases numbered 9, after V lost 2 bases and J lost 2 bases. The germline V gene encodes CDR1 SGHVS and CDR2 FQNEAQ. The CDR3 loop reads CASSLRGASGGTYEQYF. The CDR3, as DNA: TGTGCCAGCAGCTTACGGGGGGCTAGCGGGGGTACCTACGAGCAGTACTTC.